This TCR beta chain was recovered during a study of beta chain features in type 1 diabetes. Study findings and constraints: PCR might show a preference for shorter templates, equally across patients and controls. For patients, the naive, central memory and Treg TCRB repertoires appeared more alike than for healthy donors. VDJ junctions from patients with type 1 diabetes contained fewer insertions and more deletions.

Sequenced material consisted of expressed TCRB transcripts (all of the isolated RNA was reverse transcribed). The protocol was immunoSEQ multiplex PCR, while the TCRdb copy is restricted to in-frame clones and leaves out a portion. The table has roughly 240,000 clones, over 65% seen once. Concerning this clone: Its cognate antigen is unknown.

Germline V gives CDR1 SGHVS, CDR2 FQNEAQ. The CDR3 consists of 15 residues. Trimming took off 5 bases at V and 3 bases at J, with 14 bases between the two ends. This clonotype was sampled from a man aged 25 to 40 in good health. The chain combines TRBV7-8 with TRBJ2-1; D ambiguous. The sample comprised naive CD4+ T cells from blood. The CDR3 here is CASSVERKGYNEQFF. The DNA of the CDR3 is TGTGCCAGCAGCGTGGAGAGAAAGGGCTACAATGAGCAGTTCTTC.